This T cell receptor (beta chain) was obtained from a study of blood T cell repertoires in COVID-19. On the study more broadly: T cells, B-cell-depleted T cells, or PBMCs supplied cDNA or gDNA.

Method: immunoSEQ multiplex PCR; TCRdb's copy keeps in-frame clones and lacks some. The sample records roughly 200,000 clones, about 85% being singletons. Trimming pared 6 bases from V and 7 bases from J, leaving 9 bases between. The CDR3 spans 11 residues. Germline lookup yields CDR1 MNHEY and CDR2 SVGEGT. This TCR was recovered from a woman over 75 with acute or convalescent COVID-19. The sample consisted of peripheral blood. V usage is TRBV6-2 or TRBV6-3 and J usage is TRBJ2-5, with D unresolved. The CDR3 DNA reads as TGTGCCAGCAGCTATCCAGGGACCCAGTACTTC. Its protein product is CASSYPGTQYF.